The rows below give T cell receptor beta chains drawn from one sample of a study of T-cell reconstitution after alpha-beta-depleted transplantation in children. TCRdb fed the PCR reads into MiXCR, producing one record per CDR3 protein. Of nearly 200,000 distinct CDR3 sequences listed, 6.3% are singletons. The sequencing used PBMCs, collected before TCRalphabeta/CD19-depleted stem cell transplant. These receptors all stem from a girl under two years old with combined immunodeficiency, due to receive a stem cell transplant. The CDR3 runs from the conserved cysteine through the conserved F or W. D genes are given only for firm matches. Not every row has a clone size; where given, it reads once, few, many or a size class.

abundance: .
d_gene: TRBD2
v_gene: TRBV9
j_gene: TRBJ2-7
CDR3aa: CASSVAGGPDEQYF
CDR3nt: TGTGCCAGCAGCGTAGCGGGGGGGCCGGACGAGCAGTACTTC

abundance: many
d_gene: TRBD1
v_gene: TRBV20-1
j_gene: TRBJ1-6
CDR3aa: CSVYRGNSPLHF
CDR3nt: TGCAGTGTTTACAGGGGCAATTCACCCCTCCACTTT

abundance: many
d_gene: TRBD2
v_gene: TRBV13
j_gene: TRBJ2-1
CDR3aa: CASSPGTSGVYNEQFF
CDR3nt: TGTGCCAGCAGTCCCGGGACTAGCGGGGTCTACAATGAGCAGTTCTTC

abundance: many
d_gene: TRBD2
v_gene: TRBV7-8
j_gene: TRBJ2-5
CDR3aa: CASSLNLVGTRRLETQYF
CDR3nt: TGTGCCAGCAGCTTAAATTTAGTAGGGACTAGGAGACTCGAGACCCAGTACTTC

abundance: many
d_gene: .
v_gene: TRBV5-1
j_gene: TRBJ2-7
CDR3aa: CASSFWDGAYEQYF
CDR3nt: TGCGCCAGCAGCTTCTGGGACGGGGCCTACGAGCAGTACTTC

abundance: many
d_gene: .
v_gene: TRBV21-1
j_gene: TRBJ2-7
CDR3aa: CASMKRLAYEQYF
CDR3nt: TGTGCCAGCATGAAAAGGTTAGCCTACGAGCAGTACTTC

abundance: many
d_gene: TRBD1
v_gene: TRBV4-1
j_gene: TRBJ2-1
CDR3aa: CASSQPWTGYEQFF
CDR3nt: TGCGCCAGCAGCCAGCCCTGGACAGGATATGAGCAGTTCTTC

abundance: many
d_gene: TRBD1
v_gene: TRBV29-1
j_gene: TRBJ2-5
CDR3aa: CSVEDRDRLETQYF
CDR3nt: TGCAGCGTTGAAGATCGGGACAGGCTTGAGACCCAGTACTTC

abundance: many
d_gene: .
v_gene: TRBV4-2
j_gene: TRBJ1-2
CDR3aa: CASSQVLGKANYGYTF
CDR3nt: TGTGCCAGCAGCCAAGTACTGGGAAAGGCTAACTATGGCTACACCTTC

abundance: many
d_gene: .
v_gene: TRBV9
j_gene: TRBJ2-5
CDR3aa: CASSSDRGWKETQYF
CDR3nt: TGTGCCAGCAGCTCAGATAGGGGATGGAAGGAGACCCAGTACTTC

abundance: many
d_gene: TRBD1
v_gene: TRBV6-2/TRBV6-3
j_gene: TRBJ1-5
CDR3aa: CASKRGQGASAHQPQHF
CDR3nt: TGTGCCAGCAAGAGAGGACAGGGGGCCTCGGCCCATCAGCCCCAGCATTTT

abundance: many
d_gene: TRBD2
v_gene: TRBV18
j_gene: TRBJ2-3
CDR3aa: CASSLLAGATDTQYF
CDR3nt: TGTGCCAGCTCACTATTAGCGGGGGCCACAGATACGCAGTATTTT

abundance: many
d_gene: TRBD1
v_gene: TRBV3-1
j_gene: TRBJ2-2
CDR3aa: CASSRTGRLPGELFF
CDR3nt: TGTGCCAGCAGCCGGACAGGGAGGCTGCCCGGGGAGCTGTTTTTT

abundance: many
d_gene: .
v_gene: TRBV6-5
j_gene: TRBJ2-1
CDR3aa: CASSWGIGATYNEQFF
CDR3nt: TGTGCCAGCAGTTGGGGGATTGGCGCTACCTACAATGAGCAGTTCTTC

abundance: many
d_gene: .
v_gene: TRBV27
j_gene: TRBJ2-7
CDR3aa: CASRHLKPYTGVYEQYF
CDR3nt: TGTGCCAGCAGACATCTCAAACCCTACACCGGTGTCTACGAGCAGTACTTC

abundance: many
d_gene: .
v_gene: TRBV7-2
j_gene: TRBJ1-5
CDR3aa: CASSLGRGRGLRSNQPQHF
CDR3nt: TGTGCCAGCAGCTTAGGCCGGGGCAGGGGTCTCAGAAGCAATCAGCCCCAGCATTTT

abundance: many
d_gene: .
v_gene: TRBV7-9
j_gene: TRBJ2-1
CDR3aa: CASSLGSRTSFGQFF
CDR3nt: TGTGCCAGCAGCTTAGGTTCCCGGACGAGCTTCGGTCAGTTCTTC

abundance: many
d_gene: .
v_gene: TRBV7-6
j_gene: TRBJ2-3
CDR3aa: CASSYGLEDLGAYTDTQYF
CDR3nt: TGTGCCAGCAGCTACGGACTAGAGGACTTGGGGGCCTACACAGATACGCAGTATTTT

abundance: many
d_gene: TRBD1
v_gene: TRBV29-1
j_gene: TRBJ1-6
CDR3aa: CSVDGQGGSPLHF
CDR3nt: TGCAGCGTCGACGGACAGGGCGGTTCACCCCTCCACTTT

abundance: many
d_gene: .
v_gene: TRBV20-1
j_gene: TRBJ2-7
CDR3aa: CSAREPVAGAFNEQYF
CDR3nt: TGCAGTGCTAGAGAACCCGTCGCGGGGGCGTTTAACGAGCAGTACTTC

abundance: many
d_gene: TRBD1
v_gene: TRBV6-5
j_gene: TRBJ1-2
CDR3aa: CASSSDRGLYGYTF
CDR3nt: TGTGCCAGCAGTTCGGACAGGGGACTCTATGGCTACACCTTC

abundance: few
d_gene: .
v_gene: TRBV28
j_gene: TRBJ2-5
CDR3aa: CASNTGIALEPQYF
CDR3nt: TGTGCCAGCAACACGGGAATTGCACTAGAGCCCCAGTACTTC

abundance: many
d_gene: TRBD2
v_gene: TRBV20-1
j_gene: TRBJ2-1
CDR3aa: CSAKLAGGHNEQFF
CDR3nt: TGCAGTGCTAAACTAGCGGGGGGGCACAATGAGCAGTTCTTC

abundance: many
d_gene: .
v_gene: TRBV6-5
j_gene: TRBJ1-4
CDR3aa: CASSPSTRPEKLFF
CDR3nt: TGTGCCAGCAGCCCCTCTACCCGGCCCGAAAAACTGTTTTTT

abundance: many
d_gene: .
v_gene: TRBV7-2
j_gene: TRBJ2-3
CDR3aa: CASSFGHYLTDTQYF
CDR3nt: TGTGCCAGCAGCTTCGGACATTATCTCACAGATACGCAGTATTTT

abundance: many
d_gene: .
v_gene: TRBV18
j_gene: TRBJ2-1
CDR3aa: CASSPRQASSYNEQFF
CDR3nt: TGTGCCAGCTCACCACGGCAGGCAAGCTCCTACAATGAGCAGTTCTTC

abundance: many
d_gene: .
v_gene: TRBV7-2
j_gene: TRBJ2-7
CDR3aa: CASSIPGYEQYF
CDR3nt: TGTGCCAGCAGCATCCCAGGGTACGAGCAGTACTTC

abundance: many
d_gene: .
v_gene: TRBV29-1
j_gene: TRBJ2-7
CDR3aa: CSVETGQNYEQYF
CDR3nt: TGCAGCGTTGAAACTGGACAGAATTACGAGCAGTACTTC

abundance: many
d_gene: .
v_gene: TRBV6-5
j_gene: TRBJ2-7
CDR3aa: CASSWVSGSHEQYF
CDR3nt: TGTGCCAGCAGTTGGGTCTCAGGGAGCCACGAGCAGTACTTC

abundance: many
d_gene: .
v_gene: TRBV7-6
j_gene: TRBJ2-5
CDR3aa: CASSSLRKQETQYF
CDR3nt: TGTGCCAGCAGCTCACTCCGTAAACAAGAGACCCAGTACTTC

abundance: few
d_gene: .
v_gene: TRBV20-1
j_gene: TRBJ2-7
CDR3aa: CSASPTGPYYEQYF
CDR3nt: TGCAGTGCTTCGCCGACGGGACCGTACTACGAGCAGTACTTC

abundance: many
d_gene: .
v_gene: TRBV7-2
j_gene: TRBJ2-7
CDR3aa: CASSLDFREPYEQYF
CDR3nt: TGTGCCAGCAGCTTAGATTTCAGGGAACCCTACGAGCAGTACTTC

abundance: many
d_gene: TRBD1
v_gene: TRBV20-1
j_gene: TRBJ2-2
CDR3aa: CSAIRTGLVTGELFF
CDR3nt: TGCAGTGCTATTAGGACAGGCTTAGTAACCGGGGAGCTGTTTTTT

abundance: many
d_gene: TRBD2
v_gene: TRBV12-3/TRBV12-4
j_gene: TRBJ2-1
CDR3aa: CASSPGLVRDNEQFF
CDR3nt: TGTGCCAGCAGTCCAGGACTAGTTCGCGACAATGAGCAGTTCTTC

abundance: many
d_gene: .
v_gene: TRBV20-1
j_gene: TRBJ2-3
CDR3aa: CSAARYRDVPTDTQYF
CDR3nt: TGCAGTGCTGCACGCTACAGGGATGTCCCCACAGATACGCAGTATTTT

abundance: many
d_gene: TRBD2
v_gene: TRBV28
j_gene: TRBJ2-7
CDR3aa: CASRPGTSNSHYEQYF
CDR3nt: TGTGCCAGCAGGCCGGGGACTAGCAATTCTCACTACGAGCAGTACTTC

abundance: .
d_gene: TRBD1
v_gene: TRBV4-1
j_gene: TRBJ1-5
CDR3aa: CASSQQTGENQPQHF
CDR3nt: TGCGCCAGCAGCCAACAAACAGGGGAGAACCAGCCCCAGCATTTT

abundance: many
d_gene: .
v_gene: TRBV25-1
j_gene: TRBJ2-7
CDR3aa: CASGVQNEQYF
CDR3nt: TGTGCCAGCGGAGTCCAGAACGAGCAGTACTTC

abundance: many
d_gene: .
v_gene: TRBV5-5
j_gene: TRBJ2-7
CDR3aa: CASRWYLIDEQYF
CDR3nt: TGTGCCAGCAGGTGGTACCTCATCGACGAGCAGTACTTC

abundance: many
d_gene: TRBD2
v_gene: TRBV18
j_gene: TRBJ2-1
CDR3aa: CASSKGLAGYSYNEQFF
CDR3nt: TGTGCCAGCTCTAAAGGACTAGCGGGGTACTCCTACAATGAGCAGTTCTTC

abundance: many
d_gene: .
v_gene: TRBV7-8
j_gene: TRBJ2-5
CDR3aa: CASSPTGNLGETQYF
CDR3nt: TGTGCCAGCAGCCCAACAGGGAATTTAGGAGAGACCCAGTACTTC

abundance: .
d_gene: TRBD2
v_gene: TRBV5-1
j_gene: TRBJ2-3
CDR3aa: CASSLGAGGPGDTQYF
CDR3nt: TGCGCCAGCAGCTTGGGAGCGGGAGGGCCGGGAGATACGCAGTATTTT

abundance: many
d_gene: .
v_gene: TRBV20-1
j_gene: TRBJ2-1
CDR3aa: CSAADSYNEQFF
CDR3nt: TGCAGTGCCGCAGACAGTTACAATGAGCAGTTCTTC

abundance: .
d_gene: TRBD2
v_gene: TRBV20-1
j_gene: TRBJ2-7
CDR3aa: CSARRTLGLAGVEQYF
CDR3nt: TGCAGTGCTAGAAGGACCCTAGGACTAGCGGGAGTGGAGCAGTACTTC

abundance: many
d_gene: TRBD2
v_gene: TRBV7-2
j_gene: TRBJ2-1
CDR3aa: CASSSLSTTSGNYNEQFF
CDR3nt: TGTGCCAGCAGCTCACTCTCCACTACTAGCGGCAACTACAATGAGCAGTTCTTC

abundance: many
d_gene: .
v_gene: TRBV20-1
j_gene: TRBJ2-3
CDR3aa: CSARPDTQYF
CDR3nt: TGCAGTGCTAGGCCCGATACGCAGTATTTT

abundance: few
d_gene: .
v_gene: TRBV30
j_gene: TRBJ2-5
CDR3aa: CAWSEGHRQETQYF
CDR3nt: TGTGCCTGGAGCGAAGGGCACCGCCAAGAGACCCAGTACTTC

abundance: many
d_gene: .
v_gene: TRBV12-3/TRBV12-4
j_gene: TRBJ2-6
CDR3aa: CASSFSVAHVLTF
CDR3nt: TGTGCCAGCAGTTTCTCGGTGGCACACGTCCTGACTTTC

abundance: .
d_gene: TRBD1
v_gene: TRBV6-5
j_gene: TRBJ2-7
CDR3aa: CASSFPGGRNEQYF
CDR3nt: TGTGCCAGCAGTTTCCCAGGGGGCAGGAACGAGCAGTACTTC

abundance: many
d_gene: TRBD2
v_gene: TRBV5-6
j_gene: TRBJ2-1
CDR3aa: CASSWGLADYNEQFF
CDR3nt: TGTGCCAGCAGCTGGGGACTAGCCGATTACAATGAGCAGTTCTTC

abundance: many
d_gene: TRBD1
v_gene: TRBV29-1
j_gene: TRBJ2-2
CDR3aa: CSVGGTGHTGELFF
CDR3nt: TGCAGCGTTGGGGGGACAGGGCACACCGGGGAGCTGTTTTTT

abundance: many
d_gene: .
v_gene: TRBV9
j_gene: TRBJ1-5
CDR3aa: CAIIDSTNQPQHF
CDR3nt: TGTGCCATCATAGACAGTACCAATCAGCCCCAGCATTTT

abundance: many
d_gene: TRBD2
v_gene: TRBV7-3
j_gene: TRBJ2-4
CDR3aa: CASSPSGGPKNIQYF
CDR3nt: TGTGCCAGCAGCCCCAGCGGGGGGCCCAAAAACATTCAGTACTTC